This paragraph reports one T cell receptor (beta chain). A much larger clone differs from this one at a single base, so this may be a read error. The germline gives CDR1 SGHAT, CDR2 FQNNGV. V was shortened by 8 bases and J by 10 bases, with 18 bases between the two germline ends. The CDR3 has 14 residues. This sample is part of a study of neurological immune-mediated disorders. The cDNA was generated by 5'RACE with 10-nucleotide random UMIs. TCRdb reprocessed the 5' RACE reads via MiXCR and lists one record per CDR3 protein. The table has 66,000 or so distinct CDR3 sequences, about 3.4% seen once. The chain uses TRBV11-2 and TRBJ1-6, with D perhaps TRBD1 (5 bases). The sequenced sample was PBMCs. This clonotype originated in a man in his forties or fifties with multiple sclerosis. The CDR3 sequence: CASRYSTGGSPLHF. Written as DNA, the CDR3 is TGTGCCAGCCGTTACTCGACCGGGGGATCACCCCTCCACTTT.